The sequence of this T cell receptor beta chain was determined in a study of beta chain features in type 1 diabetes. Every isolated RNA sample was fully reverse transcribed, so sequencing captured expressed TCRB transcripts. Repertoires were generated with immunoSEQ multiplex PCR, while TCRdb's copy carries only in-frame clones and drops some. The profile shows around 310,000 clones, approximately 13% of them singletons. This clone occurred a few times. The antigen is not known. One junction end disagrees with the germline gene, perhaps due to a read error. The germline gives CDR1 SGHRS, CDR2 YFSETQ. There are 13 residues in the CDR3. Study-wide points: All four CD4+ subsets from Type 1 diabetes patients carried moderately but significantly shorter TCRB CDR3s.

Sequencing was carried out using naive CD4+ T cells from blood. The chain has TRBV5-1 and TRBJ2-3; 9 bases are a match to TRBD2. The TCR originated in a woman younger than 30 with type 1 diabetes. The chain's CDR3 is CASSNQDLAGSNF. The CDR3 coding sequence is TGCGCCAGCAGCAACCAAGACCTAGCGGGGAGCAATTTT.